Given below is one T cell receptor (beta chain) in context. The PCR made use of 60 Vbeta and 13 Jbeta primers. Sequenced by immunoSEQ multiplex PCR; TCRdb stores in-frame clones only, minus some. The sample has under 250,000 clones; roughly 72% are singletons. Germline V CDR1 and CDR2: WSHSY, SAAADI. V dropped 6 bases and J dropped 5 bases, with 19 bases sitting between them. CDR3 size: 15 residues. These data belong to a study of cytomegalovirus exposure and HLA in healthy donors. Overall study context: Within the Caucasian-associated ancestry cluster were roughly 79% of the approximately 370 genotyped donors.

Sequenced: PBMCs. The origin of this receptor is a young man in good health and CMV-seronegative. The gene calls are TRBV10-2 and TRBJ1-2; no reliable D call. CDR3 amino acids: CASSDKDKKLYGYTF. The CDR3, as DNA: TGCGCCAGCAGCGACAAAGACAAGAAGCTATATGGCTACACCTTC.